This entry describes one TCR beta chain. Antigen: not known. The CDR3 is 15 residues long. Trimming took 5 bases from V and 6 from J, leaving 18 bases between them. The germline V gene encodes CDR1 MNHNS and CDR2 SASEGT. The data are from a study of vaccination and CD4 T cells after COVID-19. Study information: There were six male and four female convalescents, and two of them were Hispanic. Overlapping spike peptides of SARS-CoV-2, HCoV-NL63, HCoV-OC43 and HCoV-229E stimulated the cells.

Cultured CD4+ T cells had their DNA profiled by the Oncomine TCR Beta short-read assay. TCRdb recomputed calls from the PCR reads with MiXCR, one row per CDR3 protein. The data hold approximately 22,000 distinct CDR3 sequences, with 30% to 35% observed a single time. Time point meaning: late sampling 161 to 241 days after vaccination in a few convalescent patients. The treatment is: approximately 10-day PBMC culture with coronavirus spike peptide pools or control peptides (ViraFEST assay). Antigen-specific T cells were expanded with peptide pools by ViraFEST, and TCRs were then sequenced. The sequencing here drew on CD4+ T cells from blood, cultured in vitro, taken about 7 months after SARS-CoV-2 vaccination. The rearrangement uses TRBV6-1 and TRBJ2-3; D could derive from TRBD1 or TRBD2 (5 bases each). The receptor was derived from a human donor who had recovered from COVID-19. For the CDR3, the DNA is TGTGCCAGCAGTAGGGACGGCCTTCTTAAGGATACGCAGTATTTT. Amino acids: CASSRDGLLKDTQYF.